The 21 T cell receptor beta chains below all came from one sample that was sequenced in a study of blood T cell repertoires in COVID-19. The repertoire was sequenced with immunoSEQ multiplex PCR; TCRdb's copy has only in-frame clones and lacks some. The table records almost 200,000 clones, approximately 87% of them present only once. Specimen: peripheral blood. The receptor source for this set is a woman in her sixties or seventies with acute or convalescent COVID-19.

The chain joins TRBV7-9 to TRBJ2-1; 9 positions match TRBD2. J was trimmed by 8 bases and V by 6 bases; bases with no gene match: 11. Looked up from germline, CDR1 is SEHNR and CDR2 is FQNEAQ (reference sequence). This CDR3 spans 15 amino acids. The CDR3 region has the DNA TGTGCCAGCAGTCTTCCGGGACTAGCTCACGATGAGCAGTTCTTC. Residues: CASSLPGLAHDEQFF. The full variable domain, rest sourced from reference TRBV7-9 and TRBJ2-1, is DTGVSQNPRHKITKRGQNVTFRCDPISEHNRLYWYRQTLGQGPEFLTYFQNEAQLEKSRLLSDRFSAERPKGSFSTLEIQRTEQGDSAMYLCASSLPGLAHDEQFFGPGTRLTVL.

This clone was observed a handful of times. The chain's CDR3 is CATSDVRGGDNQPQHF. CDR3 sequence (DNA): TGTGCCACCAGTGACGTTAGGGGAGGTGACAATCAGCCCCAGCATTTT. The chain combines TRBV24-1 with TRBJ1-5, with D possibly being TRBD1 (5 bases). Deletions cut 4 bases from V and 3 bases from J, with 15 bases between. This CDR3 has 16 amino acids. Germline V gives CDR1 KGHDR, CDR2 SFDVKD.

The chain uses TRBV3-1 (or the pseudogene TRBV3-2) and TRBJ1-1; 9 bases agree with TRBD1. V dropped 2 bases and J dropped 4; count of bases not matched to a gene: 11. The germline CDR1 and CDR2 sequences are LGHDT and YNNKEL (reference sequence). This CDR3 has 17 amino acids. The CDR3 region has the DNA TGTGCCAGCAGCCAACGGAAACCGGGACAGGGATCCACTGAAGCTTTCTTT. Encoded protein: CASSQRKPGQGSTEAFF.

The CDR3 nucleotides read TGTGCCAGCAGCGATCGAAGGGGTGGGACCCAGTACTTC. It is translated as CASSDRRGGTQYF. This chain links TRBV3-1 (or the pseudogene TRBV3-2) with TRBJ2-5; D might be TRBD1 (5 bases). The CDR3 sequence is 13 residues long. Deletions cut 5 bases from V and 7 bases from J, with 14 bases between. Looked up from germline, CDR1 is LGHDT and CDR2 is YNNKEL (reference sequence).

The chain joins TRBV11-3 to TRBJ1-1, with D perhaps TRBD1 (5 bases). The V end lost 5 bases, the J end lost 1 base, and 11 bases lay between the germline ends. Germline-derived CDR1 and CDR2 are SGHNT and YENEEA. The CDR3 has 14 amino acids. The DNA for the CDR3 is TGTGCCAGCAGCCACTGGGGGGGGAACACTGAAGCTTTCTTT. It is translated as CASSHWGGNTEAFF.

CDR3: CASSSELPLAEFSYNEQFF. The CDR3 nucleotides are TGTGCCAGCAGCTCCGAACTGCCTCTAGCGGAATTCTCCTACAATGAGCAGTTCTTC. The J gene is TRBJ2-1, the V gene TRBV7-2; 7 nucleotides line up with TRBD2. This CDR3 is built from 19 residues. In germline, CDR1 is SGHTA, CDR2 FQGNSA. V gave up 4 bases and J gave up 0 bases; unmatched junction bases: 15.

J is TRBJ1-2 and V is TRBV14; TRBD1 is a possible D gene (6 bases). V was trimmed by 0 bases and J by 4 bases, leaving 9 bases between them. Germline-derived CDR1 and CDR2 are SGHDN and FVKESK. The CDR3 sequence is 14 residues long. The CDR3 sequence is CASSQDRGGYGYTF. In nucleotides, the CDR3 is TGTGCCAGCAGCCAAGACAGGGGCGGCTATGGCTACACCTTC.

This clone was counted a single time. The chain carries TRBV7-2 and TRBJ2-4; tentative D call: TRBD2 (6 bases). The CDR3 has 14 amino acids. V lost 5 bases, J lost 8 bases, and 16 bases lay in between. The V gene's germline CDR1 is SGHTA and CDR2 FQGNSA. CDR3 sequence: CASSLRVGGDIQYF. CDR3 bases: TGTGCCAGCAGCCTTCGGGTGGGGGGTGACATTCAGTACTTC. Full variable domain (rest looked up from reference TRBV7-2 and TRBJ2-4): GAGVSQSPSNKVTEKGKDVELRCDPISGHTALYWYRQSLGQGLEFLIYFQGNSAPDKSGLPSDRFSAERTGGSVSTLTIQRTQQEDSAVYLCASSLRVGGDIQYFGAGTRLSVL.

This chain joins TRBV5-1 and TRBJ2-3, with 8 bases that match TRBD1. CDR3 length: 15 amino acids. V lost 0 bases to trimming and J lost 7 bases; unmatched junction nucleotides: 7. CDR1 is SGHRS and CDR2 is YFSETQ in the germline V gene. CDR3 bases: TGCGCCAGCAGCTTGGCCAGGGGGCAGGGGAATACGCAGTATTTT. Its protein product is CASSLARGQGNTQYF.

The gene calls are TRBV5-1 and TRBJ2-1; unclear D gene. Germline V gene sequence: CDR1 SGHRS, CDR2 YFSETQ. Deletions cut 4 bases from V and 2 bases from J, with 16 bases between. The CDR3 is made up of 16 amino acids. CDR3 loop: CASSVLSGRAYNEQFF. The CDR3 nucleotides are TGCGCCAGCAGCGTTTTATCGGGTCGGGCCTACAATGAGCAGTTCTTC.

This clone was found once. The V and J genes are TRBV5-1 and TRBJ1-1; D unclear. The CDR3 has 14 amino acids. Germline V gene data show CDR1 as SGHRS and CDR2 as YFSETQ. V dropped 0 bases and J dropped 0 bases, with 6 bases sitting between them. The CDR3: CASSLDGVNTEAFF. The CDR3 DNA follows: TGCGCCAGCAGCTTGGACGGTGTGAACACTGAAGCTTTCTTT.

The chain carries TRBV24-1 and TRBJ1-5; possible D gene TRBD1, 6 bases. CDR1 and CDR2 (germline): KGHDR, SFDVKD. The CDR3 runs to 19 residues. V lost 0 bases, J lost 0 bases, and 17 bases lay in between. The CDR3 sequence is CATSDLPDRKSDSNQPQHF. The CDR3 DNA is TGTGCCACCAGTGATTTGCCGGACAGAAAATCCGATAGCAATCAGCCCCAGCATTTT.

The CDR3 sequence: CASSRQNVRSPLHF. CDR3 nucleotide sequence: TGTGCCAGCAGCCGACAGAATGTGCGGTCACCCCTCCACTTT. The genes are TRBV3-1 (or the pseudogene TRBV3-2) and TRBJ1-6, with D possibly being TRBD1 (5 bases). The CDR3 consists of 14 residues. V lost 4 bases to trimming and J lost 10 bases, with 14 bases between them. Germline CDR1 reads LGHDT; CDR2 reads YNNKEL (reference sequence).

The chain recombines TRBV2 with TRBJ1-6; TRBD1 aligns across 9 bases. Germline-derived CDR1 and CDR2 are SNHLY and FYNNEI. The CDR3 has 14 residues. Trimming removed 6 bases from V and 7 bases from J; junction bases left unmatched: 4. In DNA, the CDR3 is TGTGCCAGCAGAAGGACAGGGGAAAATTCACCCCTCCACTTT. It codes for CASRRTGENSPLHF. Complete variable domain (other parts from reference TRBV2 and TRBJ1-6): EPEVTQTPSHQVTQMGQEVILRCVPISNHLYFYWYRQILGQKVEFLVSFYNNEISEKSEIFDDQFSVERPDGSNFTLKIRSTKLEDSAMYFCASRRTGENSPLHFGNGTRLTVT.

The chain employs TRBV24-1 and TRBJ1-4; 8 nucleotides agree with TRBD1. Germline V CDR1 and CDR2: KGHDR, SFDVKD. The CDR3 is 15 residues long. V shed 4 bases, J shed 8 bases, and the junction held 8 bases outside the gene matches. The CDR3: CATSDTTGDAEKLFF. The CDR3 DNA sequence: TGTGCCACCAGTGACACGACAGGGGACGCAGAAAAACTGTTTTTT.

Turning to this clone: Other nucleotide sequences in the sample specify the same CDR3. The rearrangement links TRBV7-2 to TRBJ2-5, with TRBD2 matching 13 bases. Germline V gene lookup returns CDR1 SGHTA and CDR2 FQGNSA. The CDR3 is 16 residues long. The J segment lost 5 bases and the V segment lost 0 bases, leaving 3 bases of the junction unmatched. The CDR3: CASSLATSGGQETQYF. The CDR3 nucleotides are TGTGCCAGCAGCTTAGCGACTAGCGGGGGGCAGGAGACCCAGTACTTC.

The chain is built from TRBV4-1 and TRBJ2-7, with 9 bases aligning to TRBD2. The V gene's germline CDR1 is MGHRA and CDR2 YSYEKL. The ends lost 0 bases at V and 2 bases at J; junction bases unmatched: 8. The CDR3 is 17 amino acids. The CDR3 loop is CASSQDRASGRPYEQYF. The CDR3 DNA is TGCGCCAGCAGCCAAGATCGGGCGAGCGGGAGGCCCTACGAGCAGTACTTC.

The V gene is TRBV7-9, the J gene TRBJ2-7; D is undetermined. From germline, CDR1 is SEHNR and CDR2 FQNEAQ (reference sequence). CDR3 length: 14 amino acids. Trimming stripped 6 bases from V and 0 bases from J, with 12 bases between. The CDR3 DNA follows: TGTGCCAGCAGACAGACCGCGAGCTCCTACGAGCAGTACTTC. Protein: CASRQTASSYEQYF.

The J gene is TRBJ2-3, the V gene TRBV11-2, with D perhaps matching TRBD2 (5 bases). The CDR3 totals 14 residues. CDR1 is SGHAT and CDR2 is FQNNGV in the germline V gene. The V gene lost 5 bases and the J gene lost 9 bases, with 18 bases spanning the gap. The CDR3 region has the DNA TGTGCCAGCAGCGCTAGCCCTATGGACTTAACGCAGTATTTT. It translates to CASSASPMDLTQYF.

The CDR3 spells CASSHSGHTNTGELFF. The CDR3 region has the DNA TGCGCCAGCAGCCACTCGGGACATACAAACACCGGGGAGCTGTTTTTT. The rearrangement joins TRBV4-1 to TRBJ2-2; weak D call: TRBD1 (6 bases). V was cut by 3 bases and J by 2 bases, with 13 bases left in between. This CDR3 has 16 amino acids. From germline, CDR1 is MGHRA and CDR2 YSYEKL.

V is TRBV5-1 and J is TRBJ1-4, with 8 positions matching TRBD1. CDR1 is SGHRS, CDR2 YFSETQ, per germline. J gave up 8 bases and V 3 bases, and 6 bases lay outside the gene matches. This CDR3 region has 14 residues. The CDR3 loop is CASSSTGDKEKLFF. Written as DNA, the CDR3 is TGCGCCAGCAGCTCGACAGGGGATAAGGAAAAACTGTTTTTT.